The clone carrying this TCR beta chain was seen repeatedly, ten times or more. Antigen: not known. Investigators prepared the TCR beta libraries by applying iRepertoire HTBI primers and Arm-PCR of CDR3 regions. One entry per CDR3 protein, called by TCRdb with MiXCR from the multiplex PCR reads. The sample lists about 660,000 distinct CDR3 sequences; about 32% were seen once. The time point is: persistent/refractory GD, antithyroid drugs over 5 years with positive TRAb. The TCR library used RNA extracted from PBMCs. This sample stems from a study of regulatory T cells in long-lasting Graves disease. Overall study results and limits: Gene preferences differed: TRBV28, TRBJ1-2, TRBJ2-5 in persistent cases.

The V gene lost 1 base and the J gene lost 5 bases, with 11 bases spanning the gap. The CDR3 has 15 residues. The germline V gene has CDR1 MDHEN and CDR2 SYDVKM. Source: peripheral blood mononuclear cells (PBMCs), taken when the disease was refractory, from a patient treated with antithyroid drugs. The V gene is TRBV28, the J gene TRBJ1-4; the D gene is possibly TRBD1 (6 bases). The sequence came from a female donor with Graves disease. The CDR3 here is CASSLFRGPNEKLFF. In DNA, the CDR3 is TGTGCCAGCAGTTTATTCAGGGGTCCCAATGAAAAACTGTTTTTT. Using reference TRBV28 and TRBJ1-4 for the parts outside the CDR3, the full variable domain is DVKVTQSSRYLVKRTGEKVFLECVQDMDHENMFWYRQDPGLGLRLIYFSYDVKMKEKGDIPEGYSVSREKKERFSLILESASTNQTSMYLCASSLFRGPNEKLFFGSGTQLSVL.